This T cell receptor beta chain was sequenced in a study of CXCR3-negative and CXCR3-positive naive CD8 T cells. The study, taken as a whole, reports: Post-cryopreservation CXCR3 expression was partly diminished, and the bulk of assays employed fresh PBMCs. Between one naive subset and the other, surface CD5 was comparable, and TCR strength was inferred from TRB CDR3 properties. Unlike memory cells, which differed, naive CXCR3-negative and CXCR3-positive cells had similar TRBV-TRBJ usage. CXCR3-expressing naive cells carried TRB CDR3s more hydrophobic than those of CXCR3-negative naive cells.

It was by 5' RACE with UMI labels that the TRB cDNA libraries were prepared. TCRdb derives one entry per CDR3 protein from the 5' RACE reads, leaving out DNA. Its table lists around 140,000 distinct CDR3 sequences. On this clonotype: Its cognate antigen is unknown.

Germline loops: CDR1 SGHRS, CDR2 YFSETQ. The CDR3 runs 15 residues. This receptor was taken from a human donor in good health. Some clones in this sample may be carry-over from other donors' samples. The rearrangement links TRBV5-1 to TRBJ2-1; the TCRdb call, TRBD2, lacks DNA for checking. Sequencing was carried out using naive CXCR3- CD8+ T cells from blood. The subset denotes: CD45RO-CCR7+CD27+CD95- naive CD8+ T cells lacking CXCR3 (TNR3-). The CDR3: CASSLDDSGYNEQFF.